This TCR beta chain is from a study of blood T cell repertoires in COVID-19. Generated by immunoSEQ multiplex PCR, the TCRdb table keeps only in-frame clones and is missing some. The table lists some 250,000 clones, about four fifths of them singletons. The CDR3 is made up of 15 amino acids. V dropped 0 bases and J dropped 6 bases, with 11 bases sitting between them. Germline CDR1 reads LGHNA; CDR2 reads YSLEER. The sequence was collected from a woman aged 55-69 years with active or convalescent COVID-19. The chain uses TRBV4-3 and TRBJ2-2; a possible D gene is TRBD1 (6 bases). The sequenced material came from peripheral blood. The CDR3 DNA follows: TGCGCCAGCAGCCAAGATACAGGGTGGGCCGGGGAGCTGTTTTTT. It specifies CASSQDTGWAGELFF.